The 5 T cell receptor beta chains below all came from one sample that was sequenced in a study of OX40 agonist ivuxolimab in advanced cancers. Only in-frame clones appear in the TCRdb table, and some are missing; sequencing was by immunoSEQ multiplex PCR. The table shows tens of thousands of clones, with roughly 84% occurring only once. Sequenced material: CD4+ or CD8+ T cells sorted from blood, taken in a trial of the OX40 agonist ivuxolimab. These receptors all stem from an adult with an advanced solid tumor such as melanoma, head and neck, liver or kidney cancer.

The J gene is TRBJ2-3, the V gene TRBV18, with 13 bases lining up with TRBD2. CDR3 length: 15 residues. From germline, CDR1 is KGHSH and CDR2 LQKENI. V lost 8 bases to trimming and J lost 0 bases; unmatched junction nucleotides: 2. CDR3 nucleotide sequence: TGTGCCAGCCGACTAGCGGGAGGTAGCACAGATACGCAGTATTTT. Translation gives CASRLAGGSTDTQYF.

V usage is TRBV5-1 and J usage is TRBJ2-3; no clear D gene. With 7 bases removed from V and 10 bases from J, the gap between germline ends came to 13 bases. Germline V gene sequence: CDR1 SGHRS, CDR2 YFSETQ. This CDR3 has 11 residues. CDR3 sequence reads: CASGPREAQYF. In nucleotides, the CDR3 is TGCGCCAGCGGGCCTAGAGAGGCGCAGTATTTT.

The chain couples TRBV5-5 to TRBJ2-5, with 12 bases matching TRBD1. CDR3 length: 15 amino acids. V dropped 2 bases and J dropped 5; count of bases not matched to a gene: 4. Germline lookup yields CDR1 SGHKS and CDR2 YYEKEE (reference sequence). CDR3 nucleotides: TGTGCCAGCAGCTTCCGGGACAGGGGGCGGGAGACCCAGTACTTC. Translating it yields CASSFRDRGRETQYF.

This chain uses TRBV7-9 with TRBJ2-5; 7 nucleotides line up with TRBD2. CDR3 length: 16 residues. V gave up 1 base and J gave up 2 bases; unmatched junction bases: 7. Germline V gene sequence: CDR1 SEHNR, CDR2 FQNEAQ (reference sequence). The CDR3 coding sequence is TGTGCCAGCAGCTTAGGATGGACTAGGCGACAAGAGACCCAGTACTTC. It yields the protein CASSLGWTRRQETQYF.

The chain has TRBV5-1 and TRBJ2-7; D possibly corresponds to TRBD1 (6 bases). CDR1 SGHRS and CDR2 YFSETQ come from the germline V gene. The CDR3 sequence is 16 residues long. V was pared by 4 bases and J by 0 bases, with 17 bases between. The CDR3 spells CASSHDRDKYSYEQYF. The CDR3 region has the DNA TGCGCCAGCAGCCATGACCGGGACAAATACTCCTACGAGCAGTACTTC.